This TCR beta chain comes out of a study of beta chain features in type 1 diabetes. The investigators reverse transcribed all of the isolated RNA, so they sequenced expressed TCRB transcripts. Sequenced by immunoSEQ multiplex PCR; TCRdb stores in-frame clones only, minus some. Here the sample spans about 280,000 clones, 15% being singletons. The study's findings and limits: Shorter TCRB CDR3s, moderately but significantly so, marked every one of the four CD4+ subsets in Type 1 diabetes patients.

This clone was picked up a small number of times. What it binds is unknown. V dropped 4 bases and J dropped 9; count of bases not matched to a gene: 12. This CDR3 contains 15 residues. Looked up from germline, CDR1 is MNHEY and CDR2 is SMNVEV (reference sequence). The chain joins TRBV27 to TRBJ2-7; TRBD2 agrees at 10 bases. The sequence was collected from a man aged 18 to 30 with type 1 diabetes. The sequenced sample consisted of naive CD4+ T cells from blood. CDR3 nucleotides: TGTGCCAGCAGTTGGGGGAGCGGGGGGGCAATCCGGCAGTACTTC. Residues: CASSWGSGGAIRQYF.